Below are 21 T cell receptor beta chains sequenced from a single sample in a study of chemoradiotherapy in HPV16-positive cancers. Profiled with immunoSEQ multiplex PCR; TCRdb holds only in-frame clones, not every one. This sample has roughly 28,000 clones, with approximately 90% found just once. The input for sequencing was blood, taken from a patient who underwent chemoradiotherapy. The receptor set was obtained from a human donor with HPV-associated anogenital cancer.

This clone was seen once. The chain uses TRBV7-9 and TRBJ1-1; 7 bases agree with TRBD1. V lost 5 bases and J lost 0; bases outside the gene matches: 6. The CDR3 spans 15 residues. Germline-derived CDR1 and CDR2 are SEHNR and FQNEAQ (reference sequence). Here the CDR3 DNA reads TGTGCCAGCAGCGCACCGGGACAGATGAACACTGAAGCTTTCTTT. As protein: CASSAPGQMNTEAFF.

This chain uses TRBV29-1 with TRBJ2-1; D may be TRBD2 (5 bases). This CDR3 contains 14 residues. V dropped 6 bases and J dropped 0 bases, with 12 bases sitting between them. Germline V gives CDR1 SQVTM, CDR2 ANQGSEA. CDR3 nucleotides: TGCAGCGTAAATAGCGTGAGCTCCTACAATGAGCAGTTCTTC. As protein: CSVNSVSSYNEQFF.

The gene calls are TRBV6-5 and TRBJ2-2; 7 nucleotides agree with TRBD2. V dropped 0 bases and J dropped 0; count of bases not matched to a gene: 1. This CDR3 is built from 16 residues. Germline V gene sequence: CDR1 MNHEY, CDR2 SVGAGI. The chain's CDR3 is CASSYSRGSNTGELFF. Here the CDR3 DNA reads TGTGCCAGCAGTTACTCGCGGGGGTCGAACACCGGGGAGCTGTTTTTT.

This rearrangement joins TRBV4-1 to TRBJ1-1; D perhaps matches TRBD1 (5 bases). Germline-derived CDR1 and CDR2 are MGHRA and YSYEKL. This CDR3 spans 13 amino acids. Trimming stripped 5 bases from V and 0 bases from J, with 7 bases between. CDR3 protein: CASSGRVNTEAFF. The CDR3, as DNA: TGCGCCAGCAGCGGCAGGGTGAACACTGAAGCTTTCTTT.

The chain combines TRBV5-6 with TRBJ2-7; possibly TRBD2 for D (5 bases). Germline V gene lookup returns CDR1 SGHDT and CDR2 YYEEEE. CDR3 length: 13 amino acids. V was shortened by 0 bases and J by 6 bases, with 10 bases between the two germline ends. This CDR3 reads CASSLVGGVEQYF. The DNA for the CDR3 is TGTGCCAGCAGCTTGGTCGGAGGTGTCGAGCAGTACTTC.

The CDR3 loop reads CASSQANQPQHF. The CDR3, as DNA: TGTGCCAGCAGCCAGGCTAATCAGCCCCAGCATTTT. The chain joins TRBV14 to TRBJ1-5; no firm D call. V was shortened by 3 bases and J by 4 bases, with 4 bases between the two germline ends. Germline V gene lookup returns CDR1 SGHDN and CDR2 FVKESK. The CDR3 is 12 amino acids. The variable domain in full, with the rest retrieved from reference TRBV14 and TRBJ1-5, is EAGVTQFPSHSVIEKGQTVTLRCDPISGHDNLYWYRRVMGKEIKFLLHFVKESKQDESGMPNNRFLAERTGGTYSTLKVQPAELEDSGVYFCASSQANQPQHFGDGTRLSIL.

The chain is built from TRBV19 and TRBJ2-6; D not resolved. The V and J ends lost 1 base and 2 bases respectively, with 9 bases between them. The length of the CDR3 is 16 residues. Germline CDR1 is LNHDA and CDR2 is SQIVND (reference sequence). CDR3: CASSIAPGPGANVLTF. In nucleotides, the CDR3 is TGTGCCAGTAGTATAGCTCCGGGTCCTGGGGCCAACGTCCTGACTTTC. Filled out from reference TRBV19 and TRBJ2-6, the complete variable domain reads DGGITQSPKYLFRKEGQNVTLSCEQNLNHDAMYWYRQDPGQGLRLIYYSQIVNDFQKGDIAEGYSVSREKKESFPLTVTSAQKNPTAFYLCASSIAPGPGANVLTFGAGSRLTVL.

The chain carries TRBV7-9 and TRBJ2-1; 10 bases align to TRBD2. With V trimmed by 0 bases and J by 7 bases, 15 bases remained unmatched. This CDR3 spans 19 amino acids. Per germline, CDR1 SEHNR and CDR2 FQNEAQ (reference sequence). The CDR3 reads CASSLAMVLSGRASNEQFF. In nucleotides, the CDR3 is TGTGCCAGCAGCTTAGCAATGGTTTTAAGCGGGAGGGCCTCGAATGAGCAGTTCTTC.

This clone was found once. The V and J genes are TRBV30 and TRBJ2-6; D unclear. Trimming left V 3 bases short and J 0 bases short, with 9 bases between. There are 15 residues in the CDR3. Per germline, CDR1 GTSNPN and CDR2 SVGIG (reference sequence). The CDR3 DNA reads TGTGCCTGGAGCAAGGGAAGCTCTGGGGCCAACGTCCTGACTTTC. Its translation: CAWSKGSSGANVLTF.

V is TRBV9 and J is TRBJ2-5, with 7 bases that match TRBD1. This CDR3 contains 15 residues. V was pared by 4 bases and J by 3 bases, with 9 bases of the junction left unmatched. Germline V gene lookup returns CDR1 SGDLS and CDR2 YYNGEE. The CDR3 DNA is TGTGCCAGCAGCTCGCAAGGACAGGTAAAAGAGACCCAGTACTTC. Its translation is CASSSQGQVKETQYF.

The chain carries TRBV4-1 and TRBJ2-1; the match to TRBD2 covers 8 bases. J gave up 7 bases and V 3 bases, and 8 bases lay outside the gene matches. The CDR3 runs 15 residues. Germline CDR1 MGHRA, CDR2 YSYEKL. CDR3 region: CASSHPGGSGNEQFF. DNA of the CDR3: TGCGCCAGCAGCCATCCGGGGGGGTCGGGGAATGAGCAGTTCTTC.

V and J are TRBV7-2 and TRBJ2-2; D is unresolved. The CDR3 consists of 13 residues. Trimming left V 2 bases short and J 1 base short, with 2 bases between. The germline V gene encodes CDR1 SGHTA and CDR2 FQGNSA. In DNA, the CDR3 is TGTGCCAGCAGCTTAATGAACACCGGGGAGCTGTTTTTT. Protein: CASSLMNTGELFF.

J is TRBJ1-4 and V is TRBV6-1, with TRBD1 matching over 8 bases. The CDR3 sequence is 13 residues long. With V trimmed by 4 bases and J by 8 bases, 3 bases remained unmatched. Germline lookup yields CDR1 MNHNS and CDR2 SASEGT. The CDR3 reads CASSVWDREKLFF. The CDR3 coding sequence is TGTGCCAGCAGTGTGTGGGACAGGGAAAAACTGTTTTTT.

This clone occurred once. This chain joins TRBV7-8 and TRBJ2-1; tentative D call: TRBD2 (5 bases). Trimming left V 4 bases short and J 4 bases short, with 20 bases between. Looked up from germline, CDR1 is SGHVS and CDR2 is FQNEAQ. This CDR3 contains 17 residues. CDR3 sequence: CASSSARVPQVYNEQFF. CDR3 DNA: TGTGCCAGCAGCTCAGCGCGGGTCCCGCAGGTATACAATGAGCAGTTCTTC.

The chain is built from TRBV12-5 and TRBJ2-7, with 10 bases matching TRBD1. V shed 1 base and J 5 bases; nucleotides not matched to a gene: 8. Germline assignment: CDR1 LGHNT and CDR2 FRNRAP. This CDR3 is 16 amino acids long. This chain's CDR3 is CASGLAEDRGIDEQYF. As DNA, the CDR3 is TGTGCTAGTGGTTTGGCGGAGGACAGGGGGATCGACGAGCAGTACTTC.

CDR3 loop: CASSTGQGARNEQFF. The CDR3 nucleotides read TGTGCCAGCAGCACCGGACAGGGAGCAAGGAATGAGCAGTTCTTC. The chain recombines TRBV11-2 with TRBJ2-1; 8 nucleotides match TRBD1. The CDR3 is 15 amino acids. Germline CDR1 is SGHAT and CDR2 is FQNNGV. The ends lost 5 bases at V and 7 bases at J; junction bases unmatched: 10.

The chain carries TRBV19 and TRBJ2-5; weak D call: TRBD1 (5 bases). CDR3 length: 13 amino acids. Germline V gives CDR1 LNHDA, CDR2 SQIVND (reference sequence). The V and J ends lost 6 bases and 1 base respectively, with 9 bases between them. CDR3: CASRDSSQETQYF. CDR3 nucleotides: TGTGCCAGTAGAGACAGCTCCCAAGAGACCCAGTACTTC.

This clone is deemed hyperexpanded. J is TRBJ2-1 and V is TRBV6-5; 9 nucleotides line up with TRBD2. The CDR3 sequence is 15 residues long. Germline V gene data show CDR1 as MNHEY and CDR2 as SVGAGI. V shed 7 bases, J shed 7 bases, and the junction held 11 bases outside the gene matches. As DNA, the CDR3 is TGTGCCAGCATGTTGTCGCGGGGGGGCTTAAATGAGCAGTTCTTC. It is translated as CASMLSRGGLNEQFF.

The V call is TRBV4-1, the J call TRBJ1-2; no clear D. V was trimmed by 0 bases and J by 12 bases, leaving 17 bases between them. The germline gives CDR1 MGHRA, CDR2 YSYEKL. CDR3 length: 14 residues. Here the CDR3 reads CASSQDVIGSPNTF. CDR3 in DNA: TGCGCCAGCAGCCAAGATGTAATAGGCAGTCCGAACACCTTC.

V is TRBV7-2 and J is TRBJ1-2; 9 bases are a match to TRBD1. V was pared by 7 bases and J by 8 bases, with 8 bases of the junction left unmatched. The CDR3 spans 13 residues. The germline V gene has CDR1 SGHTA and CDR2 FQGNSA. CDR3 in amino acids: CASNMGQGDGYTF. CDR3 sequence (DNA): TGTGCCAGCAACATGGGACAGGGAGACGGCTACACCTTC.

The chain uses TRBV6-5 and TRBJ1-2, with a tentative D call TRBD1 (6 bases). The CDR3 sequence is 15 residues long. Germline loops: CDR1 MNHEY, CDR2 SVGAGI. V was cut by 5 bases and J by 2 bases, with 15 bases left in between. CDR3 coding DNA: TGTGCCAGCAGTCCCACCAGGGGAGGGAACTATGGCTACACCTTC. Residues: CASSPTRGGNYGYTF.